A single sample is the source of the 27 T cell receptor beta chains below, sequenced in a study of blood T cell dynamics during melanoma immunotherapy (dated by TCRdb to the early 2020s). This specimen's time point label, interpreted: pre-treatment baseline. Libraries were prepared through the immunoSEQ multiplex PCR assay. Here the immuneACCESS table is served through TCRdb, limited to in-frame sequences with V and J called. Missing clones are a known gap in these copies; in checked studies unresolved V genes cover under half, and the rest lacks a known reason. The sample profile shows several thousand clones; 80% to 85% of them were found once. The top ten constitute approximately 15% of the sample. The specimen comprised blood, sampled from a patient treated with checkpoint blockade. The receptors shown here come from a human donor with melanoma.

This clone was seen a handful of times. The chain employs TRBV25-1 and TRBJ1-4; no reliable D call. V was shortened by 3 bases and J by 6 bases, with 11 bases between the two germline ends. The CDR3 is made up of 14 amino acids. Germline V lookup: CDR1 MGHDK, CDR2 SYGVNS. CDR3 residues: CASSDRAEDEKLFF. As DNA, the CDR3 is TGTGCCAGCAGTGATCGGGCAGAGGATGAAAAACTGTTTTTT.

The chain couples TRBV29-1 to TRBJ1-2, with 7 bases matching TRBD1. The CDR3 is 12 residues long. Germline CDR1 and CDR2: SQVTM and ANQGSEA. Trimming removed 6 bases from V and 8 bases from J; junction bases left unmatched: 9. The CDR3 DNA is TGCAGCGTGCAGTCCTCAGGGGGGGGCTACACCTTC. Protein sequence: CSVQSSGGGYTF.

This chain uses TRBV18 with TRBJ2-3; no reliable D call. V lost 7 bases to trimming and J lost 2 bases, with 13 bases between them. Germline V gene sequence: CDR1 KGHSH, CDR2 LQKENI. The CDR3 loop spans 14 amino acids. The CDR3 spells CASYTTPATDTQYF. CDR3 sequence (DNA): TGTGCCAGCTATACCACCCCCGCCACAGATACGCAGTATTTT.

The chain joins TRBV19 to TRBJ1-2; 9 bases map to TRBD1. V shed 5 bases, J shed 4 bases, and the junction held 8 bases outside the gene matches. The CDR3 is 15 residues long. Germline CDR1 reads LNHDA; CDR2 reads SQIVND (reference sequence). The CDR3 coding sequence is TGTGCCAGTAGTGGGGGACAGGGACGAACCTATGGCTACACCTTC. Translating gives CASSGGQGRTYGYTF. The full variable domain, its missing parts supplied by reference TRBV19 and TRBJ1-2, is DGGITQSPKYLFRKEGQNVTLSCEQNLNHDAMYWYRQDPGQGLRLIYYSQIVNDFQKGDIAEGYSVSREKKESFPLTVTSAQKNPTAFYLCASSGGQGRTYGYTFGSGTRLTVV.

In its sample, this clone was seen a few times. The chain recombines TRBV10-3 with TRBJ2-7; 9 bases match TRBD1. The V gene's germline CDR1 is ENHRY and CDR2 SYGVKD. V shed 4 bases, J shed 5 bases, and the junction held 12 bases outside the gene matches. The CDR3 sequence is 16 residues long. Here the CDR3 reads CAISALGGTGSDEQYF. The CDR3 DNA reads TGTGCCATCAGTGCCCTTGGGGGGACAGGGTCAGACGAGCAGTACTTC.

This clone was detected a few times. The chain combines TRBV29-1 with TRBJ2-6, with a possible D match to TRBD1 (6 bases). Germline V lookup: CDR1 SQVTM, CDR2 ANQGSEA. Trimming removed 7 bases at V and 0 bases at J, with 16 bases between. This CDR3 is 16 amino acids long. The CDR3 protein is CSATRDTDSGANVLTF. CDR3 nucleotides: TGCAGCGCTACGAGGGACACGGACTCTGGGGCCAACGTCCTGACTTTC.

The gene calls are TRBV5-4 and TRBJ2-7; 8 bases fit TRBD2. With V trimmed by 4 bases and J by 4 bases, 10 bases remained unmatched. This CDR3 is built from 15 residues. CDR1 and CDR2 (germline): SGHNT, YYREEE (reference sequence). Here the CDR3 reads CASSPGGRFGYEQYF. The CDR3 DNA follows: TGTGCCAGCAGCCCGGGGGGGAGATTCGGGTACGAGCAGTACTTC.

This rearrangement joins TRBV30 to TRBJ1-1; TRBD1 matches 8 bases. V gave up 8 bases and J gave up 4 bases; unmatched junction bases: 3. Germline V gives CDR1 GTSNPN, CDR2 SVGIG (reference sequence). The CDR3 contains 11 residues. CDR3 sequence: CAKDRGTEAFF. For the CDR3, the DNA is TGTGCCAAAGACAGGGGCACTGAAGCTTTCTTT.

The V call is TRBV9, the J call TRBJ2-5; 9 positions agree with TRBD2. There are 16 residues in the CDR3. Germline V lookup: CDR1 SGDLS, CDR2 YYNGEE. With 0 bases clipped from V and 4 bases from J, the junction kept 7 bases outside the gene matches. The CDR3 region has the DNA TGTGCCAGCAGCGTAGCGCCTAGCGGGGTAGGAGAGACCCAGTACTTC. This translates into CASSVAPSGVGETQYF.

The CDR3 spells CASRRQAGYEQYF. In nucleotides, the CDR3 is TGTGCCAGCAGGAGACAGGCCGGGTACGAGCAGTACTTC. The V call is TRBV7-2, the J call TRBJ2-7; perhaps TRBD1 as D (6 bases). Between the trimmed V and J ends, which lost 6 bases and 4 bases, there was a span of 13 bases. The germline gives CDR1 SGHTA, CDR2 FQGNSA. The CDR3 contains 13 residues.

The V gene is TRBV5-1, the J gene TRBJ1-4; D remains ambiguous. Trimming cost V 2 bases and J 4 bases, with 12 bases left between them. CDR1 and CDR2 from the germline V gene are SGHRS and YFSETQ. This CDR3 is built from 15 residues. CDR3 nucleotide sequence: TGCGCCAGCAGCTTACGGGGTAGTGATAATGAAAAACTGTTTTTT. Protein product: CASSLRGSDNEKLFF.

The chain employs TRBV5-1 and TRBJ2-7; D is unclear. Germline V gene lookup returns CDR1 SGHRS and CDR2 YFSETQ. Trimming shortened V by 2 bases and J by 2 bases, and 5 bases separated the two germline ends. The CDR3 covers 12 residues. The CDR3 DNA is TGCGCCAGCAGCTTTGGGGCCTACGAGCAGTACTTC. Translated: CASSFGAYEQYF.

This clone was seen a few times. This chain links TRBV6-5 with TRBJ1-6; 7 bases are shared with TRBD1. The germline gives CDR1 MNHEY, CDR2 SVGAGI. The V and J ends lost 2 bases and 5 bases, in that order; junction bases with no gene match: 6. CDR3 length equals 16 residues. As DNA, the CDR3 is TGTGCCAGCAGTTACCACCGAGGACAGGATAATTCACCCCTCCACTTT. This codes for CASSYHRGQDNSPLHF.

Note on this clone: The junction departs from the called germline gene at one end, perhaps through a read error. This chain joins TRBV7-3 and TRBJ1-6; 9 nucleotides agree with TRBD1. This CDR3 region has 15 residues. CDR1 and CDR2 (germline): SGHTA, FQGTGA. The CDR3 loop is CASSPYRGLNSLLHF. As DNA, the CDR3 is TGTGCCAGCAGCCCGTACAGGGGGCTTAATTCACTCCTCCACTTT.

The chain uses TRBV18 and TRBJ1-3, with a tentative D call TRBD1 (5 bases). V gave up 5 bases and J gave up 4 bases, with 18 bases separating them. The germline V gene has CDR1 KGHSH and CDR2 LQKENI. The CDR3 is 16 amino acids. In DNA form, the CDR3 reads TGTGCCAGCTCAATCGCTTTGCAGGGAAGAGGAAACACCATATATTTT. It specifies CASSIALQGRGNTIYF.

The gene calls are TRBV11-2 and TRBJ2-1; TRBD2 might be the D (5 bases). Deletions cut 5 bases from V and 4 bases from J, with 15 bases between. This CDR3 region has 15 residues. Germline V gene data show CDR1 as SGHAT and CDR2 as FQNNGV. The CDR3 reads CASSLRDNTYNEQFF. CDR3 in DNA: TGTGCCAGCAGCCTCCGGGATAACACTTACAATGAGCAGTTCTTC.

The chain couples TRBV11-2 to TRBJ1-4; D call uncertain. Germline V lookup: CDR1 SGHAT, CDR2 FQNNGV. This CDR3 comprises 16 residues. V was trimmed by 5 bases and J by 0 bases, leaving 13 bases between them. The CDR3 DNA follows: TGTGCCAGCAGCCCCTATATACTCTCAACTAATGAAAAACTGTTTTTT. This translates into CASSPYILSTNEKLFF.

The chain joins TRBV18 to TRBJ1-5; 8 bases align to TRBD1. This CDR3 spans 16 amino acids. After removal of 3 bases from V and 0 bases from J, the junction contained 4 bases not matched to a gene. Germline values: CDR1 KGHSH, CDR2 LQKENI. The CDR3 DNA sequence: TGTGCCAGCTCACCTAGGACAGGGTTTAGCAATCAGCCCCAGCATTTT. This sequence encodes CASSPRTGFSNQPQHF.

The rearrangement joins TRBV2 to TRBJ1-5; 7 nucleotides agree with TRBD1. This CDR3 region has 17 residues. The V gene's germline CDR1 is SNHLY and CDR2 FYNNEI. Trimming removed 6 bases from V and 0 bases from J; junction bases left unmatched: 11. The CDR3 DNA follows: TGTGCCAGCAGCGCACAAGGGACAGCTAATAGCAATCAGCCCCAGCATTTT. As protein: CASSAQGTANSNQPQHF.

V gene TRBV6-6 combines with J gene TRBJ1-2, with a possible D match to TRBD1 (5 bases). V was trimmed by 4 bases and J by 5 bases, leaving 5 bases between them. Per the germline V gene, CDR1 is MNHNY and CDR2 is SVGAGI (reference sequence). The CDR3 covers 11 residues. CDR3: CASSSGYGYTF. The CDR3 bases are TGTGCCAGCAGTTCAGGGTATGGCTACACCTTC.

This chain links TRBV18 with TRBJ2-7, with D possibly matching TRBD2 (6 bases). This CDR3 comprises 15 residues. Germline V CDR1 and CDR2: KGHSH, LQKENI. V lost 3 bases and J lost 6, with 18 bases in between. The CDR3 loop reads CASSPYTGTSGEQYF. CDR3 sequence (DNA): TGTGCCAGCTCACCGTATACCGGGACTTCGGGCGAGCAGTACTTC. The full variable domain, in which reference TRBV18 and TRBJ2-7 provide the parts outside the CDR3, is NAGVMQNPRHLVRRRGQEARLRCSPMKGHSHVYWYRQLPEEGLKFMVYLQKENIIDESGMPKERFSAEFPKEGPSILRIQQVVRGDSAAYFCASSPYTGTSGEQYFGPGTRLTVT.

The chain carries TRBV10-3 and TRBJ1-4; D ambiguous. The CDR3 loop spans 15 amino acids. Germline V gene sequence: CDR1 ENHRY, CDR2 SYGVKD. V dropped 3 bases and J dropped 1 base, with 9 bases sitting between them. The CDR3 sequence: CAISDKGRTNEKLFF. As DNA, the CDR3 is TGTGCCATCAGTGACAAGGGTCGAACTAATGAAAAACTGTTTTTT.

This chain links TRBV5-1 with TRBJ1-1; 10 positions agree with TRBD1. This CDR3 comprises 16 residues. The V and J ends lost 4 bases and 4 bases, in that order; junction bases with no gene match: 10. The germline V gene encodes CDR1 SGHRS and CDR2 YFSETQ. CDR3: CASSKLPGQGITEAFF. The CDR3 region has the DNA TGCGCCAGCAGCAAATTACCGGGACAGGGGATCACTGAAGCTTTCTTT.

The V gene is TRBV9, the J gene TRBJ1-3; 7 bases align to TRBD1. The germline V gene encodes CDR1 SGDLS and CDR2 YYNGEE. V dropped 4 bases and J dropped 2; count of bases not matched to a gene: 6. The CDR3 length is 15 residues. The chain's CDR3 is CASSLPGQTGNTIYF. The CDR3 DNA is TGTGCCAGCAGCCTCCCGGGACAGACTGGAAACACCATATATTTT.

The chain combines TRBV6-5 with TRBJ2-2; perhaps TRBD1 as D (6 bases). CDR1 and CDR2 (germline): MNHEY, SVGAGI. The V end lost 6 bases, the J end lost 6 bases, and 11 bases lay between the germline ends. The CDR3 runs 13 residues. The CDR3 nucleotides read TGTGCCAGCAGCCCCAGGGGTTCCGGGGAGCTGTTTTTT. Amino acid sequence: CASSPRGSGELFF.

In its sample, this clone was seen once. V usage is TRBV27 and J usage is TRBJ1-5; perhaps TRBD1 as D (6 bases). This CDR3 spans 16 amino acids. The ends were cut back, 4 bases at V and 2 bases at J, with 15 bases in the middle. The germline CDR1 and CDR2 sequences are MNHEY and SMNVEV (reference sequence). CDR3 coding DNA: TGTGCCAGCAGTTCCTCCGGGACATTGGGCAATCAGCCCCAGCATTTT. It is translated as CASSSSGTLGNQPQHF.

The rearrangement joins TRBV14 to TRBJ2-7, with D perhaps matching TRBD1 (6 bases). Trimming removed 1 base at V and 2 bases at J, with 15 bases between. The CDR3 loop spans 16 amino acids. CDR1 and CDR2 from the germline V gene are SGHDN and FVKESK. This chain's CDR3 is CASSQAGGSGAYEQYF. CDR3 nucleotide sequence: TGTGCCAGCAGCCAAGCGGGTGGGTCAGGGGCCTACGAGCAGTACTTC.